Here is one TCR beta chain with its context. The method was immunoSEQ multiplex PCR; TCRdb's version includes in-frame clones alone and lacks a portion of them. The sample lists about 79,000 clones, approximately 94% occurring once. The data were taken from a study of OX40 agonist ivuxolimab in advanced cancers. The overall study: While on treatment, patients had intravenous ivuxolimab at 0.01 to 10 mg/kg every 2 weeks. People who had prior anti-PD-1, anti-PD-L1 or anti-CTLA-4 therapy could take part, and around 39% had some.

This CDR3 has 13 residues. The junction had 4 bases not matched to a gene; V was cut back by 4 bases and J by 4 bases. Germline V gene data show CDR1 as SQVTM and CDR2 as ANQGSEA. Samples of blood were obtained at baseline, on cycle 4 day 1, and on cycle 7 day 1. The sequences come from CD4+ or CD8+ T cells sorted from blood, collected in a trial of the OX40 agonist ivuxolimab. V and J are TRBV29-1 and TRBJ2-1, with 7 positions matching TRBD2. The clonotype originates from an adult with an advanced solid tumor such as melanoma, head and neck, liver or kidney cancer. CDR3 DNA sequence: TGCAGCGTTGGGGCGGGGGTTTACAATGAGCAGTTCTTC. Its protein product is CSVGAGVYNEQFF.